The entry that follows covers one TCR beta chain sequence. CDR1 and CDR2 (germline): MNHNS, SASEGT. CDR3 length: 14 residues. V lost 7 bases and J lost 0, with 11 bases in between. This specimen comes from a study of CD4 and CD8 cells across lung adenocarcinoma regions. One entry per CDR3 protein results from TCRdb running MiXCR on the PCR reads. This sample yields around 18,000 distinct CDR3 sequences, of which approximately 50% are seen a single time; around 31% belongs to the top ten. Donors had localized lung adenocarcinoma, a non-small cell lung cancer. Input material: CD8+ T cells from the margin of a lung tumor. The chain employs TRBV6-1 and TRBJ2-3; weak D call: TRBD2 (6 bases). The sequence was collected from a male donor with lung adenocarcinoma. The CD4 and CD8 labels of this study may be unreliable. CDR3 coding DNA: TGTGCCAGCAACGCGGGGTCTAGCACAGATACGCAGTATTTT. Its protein is CASNAGSSTDTQYF.